Below are 8 T cell receptor beta chains sequenced from a single sample in a study of T-cell reconstitution after alpha-beta-depleted transplantation in children. Unique molecular identifiers were incorporated during preparation of the TCRbeta library. TCRdb analysed the PCR reads with MiXCR anew, one entry per CDR3 protein. The data show 700,000 to 950,000 distinct CDR3 sequences, with about 15% seen just once and 5% held by the top ten. This material consisted of PBMCs, mostly from graft donor cells, taken 360 days after TCRalphabeta/CD19-depleted stem cell transplant. These receptors all come from a male patient under 18 who had a stem cell transplant for acute lymphoblastic leukemia, so the T cells may come from the graft donor.

This clonotype was observed at least ten times. The rearrangement links TRBV27 to TRBJ1-5; D remains ambiguous. The germline V and J ends were trimmed by 8 bases and 11 bases, with 19 bases remaining between them. This CDR3 contains 13 residues. Germline assignment: CDR1 MNHEY and CDR2 SMNVEV (reference sequence). The CDR3 sequence is CASPHSRQRAQHF. CDR3 sequence (DNA): TGTGCCAGCCCCCATTCGAGGCAGCGGGCCCAGCATTTT.

A few counts support this clonotype. The chain employs TRBV15 and TRBJ2-1; 8 nucleotides line up with TRBD2. CDR3 length: 19 residues. Germline V lookup: CDR1 LNHNV, CDR2 YYDKDF (reference sequence). With 0 bases clipped from V and 0 bases from J, the junction kept 10 bases outside the gene matches. Here the CDR3 reads CATSRDWLAGSFSYNEQFF. CDR3 nucleotide sequence: TGTGCCACCAGCAGAGATTGGCTAGCGGGCTCATTCTCCTACAATGAGCAGTTCTTC.

The CDR3 DNA sequence: TGTGCCACCAGCCCAAGGGGAAGGGGCAGGGATACGCAGTATTTT. Encoded protein: CATSPRGRGRDTQYF. The V gene is TRBV15, the J gene TRBJ2-3, with a tentative D call TRBD1 (5 bases). V was trimmed by 5 bases and J by 6 bases, leaving 18 bases between them. The CDR3 has 15 residues. Germline CDR1 is LNHNV and CDR2 is YYDKDF (reference sequence).

Comment on this clonotype: The junction departs from germline at one end; a sequencing error may be responsible. This chain links TRBV12-3 or TRBV12-4 with TRBJ2-7; D possibly corresponds to TRBD1 (5 bases). The length of the CDR3 is 14 residues. The CDR3 reads CASSLNRRVSERYF. The CDR3 region has the DNA TGTGCCAGCAGTTTAAACCGCAGGGTCAGCGAGCGGTACTTC.

This chain joins TRBV20-1 and TRBJ1-2, with TRBD1 as a possible D gene (6 bases). The CDR3 covers 17 residues. Germline V gene sequence: CDR1 DFQATT, CDR2 SNEGSKA (reference sequence). Trimming took off 3 bases at V and 4 bases at J, with 24 bases between the two ends. CDR3 in amino acids: CSASDPPGHTYVYGYTF. The CDR3 coding sequence is TGCAGTGCTAGCGATCCTCCGGGACATACATACGTCTATGGCTACACCTTC.

The gene calls are TRBV5-1 and TRBJ1-1; perhaps TRBD1 as D (6 bases). V gave up 2 bases and J gave up 4 bases, with 18 bases separating them. Germline V lookup: CDR1 SGHRS, CDR2 YFSETQ. There are 16 residues in the CDR3. The CDR3 sequence is CASSFDRDRLSTEAFF. DNA of the CDR3: TGCGCCAGCAGCTTCGATCGTGACAGGTTGAGCACTGAAGCTTTCTTT. Variable domain in full (rest from reference TRBV5-1 and TRBJ1-1): KAGVTQTPRYLIKTRGQQVTLSCSPISGHRSVSWYQQTPGQGLQFLFEYFSETQRNKGNFPGRFSGRQFSNSRSEMNVSTLELGDSALYLCASSFDRDRLSTEAFFGQGTRLTVV.

The gene calls are TRBV27 and TRBJ2-7; TRBD1 matches 8 bases. Trimming at V came to 3 bases and at J to 7 bases, leaving 8 bases not matched to a gene. Germline CDR1 reads MNHEY; CDR2 reads SMNVEV (reference sequence). There are 14 residues in the CDR3. CDR3 in amino acids: CASSFWQGAEEQYF. CDR3 in DNA: TGTGCCAGCAGTTTTTGGCAGGGGGCAGAAGAGCAGTACTTC.

Details on this clonotype: A much larger clone differs from this one at a single base, so this may be a read error. V gene TRBV5-1 combines with J gene TRBJ1-3; the D gene is possibly TRBD1 (6 bases). Germline values: CDR1 SGHRS, CDR2 YFSETQ. This CDR3 is 16 amino acids long. The CDR3 coding sequence is TGCGCCAGCGGCTTGGACGGGACAACCTCTGGAAACACCATATATTTT. Its protein product is CASGLDGTTSGNTIYF.